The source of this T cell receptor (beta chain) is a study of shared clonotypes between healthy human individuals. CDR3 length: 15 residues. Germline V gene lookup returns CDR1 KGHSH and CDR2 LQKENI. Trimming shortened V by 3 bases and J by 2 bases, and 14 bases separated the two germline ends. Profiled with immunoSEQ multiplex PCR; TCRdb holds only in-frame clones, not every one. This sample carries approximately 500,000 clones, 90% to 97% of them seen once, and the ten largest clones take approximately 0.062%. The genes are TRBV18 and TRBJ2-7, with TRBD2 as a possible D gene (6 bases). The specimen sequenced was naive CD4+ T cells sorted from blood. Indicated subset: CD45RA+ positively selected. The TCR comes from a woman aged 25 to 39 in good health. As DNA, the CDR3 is TGTGCCAGCTCACCCGGGGGAGGCGCTGCCTACGAGCAGTACTTC. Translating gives CASSPGGGAAYEQYF.